What follows is one TCR beta chain and its context. The V end was cut by 8 bases, the J end by 8 bases, with 12 bases between. The CDR3 totals 11 residues. Germline CDR1 KGHSH, CDR2 LQKENI. The data stem from a study of blood T cell repertoires in COVID-19. Background on the study: Donors in the United States, Italy and Spain gave samples during acute or convalescent COVID-19. PBMCs, B-cell-depleted T cells, or T cells were the source of the cDNA or gDNA that made up the material.

Per the authors' pipeline: Estimates of nucleated cell counts were drawn from the amplification of reference gene primers. Measured with immunoSEQ multiplex PCR; TCRdb has only the in-frame clones, and not every one. V, J and clone size derive from that table, while D and trimming were established from the DNA sequence. The sample consists of 45,000 to 70,000 clones, about 90% of them appearing once. The chain couples TRBV18 to TRBJ1-1; D is perhaps TRBD1 (6 bases). Sequencing input: peripheral blood. The receptor's source is a woman between 55 and 75 years old with active or convalescent COVID-19. The CDR3 protein is CASQGQREAFF. CDR3 nucleotide sequence: TGTGCCAGCCAAGGACAGAGGGAAGCTTTCTTT.